A single sample is the source of the 32 T cell receptor beta chains below, sequenced in a study of T cells in localized non-small cell lung cancer. Sequencing used immunoSEQ multiplex PCR; TCRdb keeps in-frame clones, though not all of them. Of about 78,000 clones listed, 84% are singletons. Sequenced here: peripheral blood, sampled before any cancer treatment. The receptors stem from a man between 40 and 70 years old with stage I lung adenocarcinoma.

The CDR3 DNA follows: TGTGCCAGCGCCAGGACGCCTAATGAAAAACTGTTTTTT. Translating gives CASARTPNEKLFF. The chain uses TRBV6-5 and TRBJ1-4; D ambiguous. There are 13 residues in the CDR3. Germline V CDR1 and CDR2: MNHEY, SVGAGI. V gave up 8 bases and J gave up 3 bases, with 10 bases separating them.

The chain links TRBV5-4 to TRBJ2-3, with D maybe TRBD2 (6 bases). CDR3 size: 14 residues. CDR1 is SGHNT and CDR2 is YYREEE in the germline V gene (reference sequence). V was clipped by 6 bases and J by 4 bases, with 15 bases between them. CDR3 sequence (DNA): TGTGCCAGCACCATGACGGGGGTTGCAGATACGCAGTATTTT. Amino acids: CASTMTGVADTQYF.

The chain is built from TRBV7-8 and TRBJ2-7; 8 bases line up with TRBD1. The ends lost 5 bases at V and 9 bases at J; junction bases unmatched: 6. Germline-derived CDR1 and CDR2 are SGHVS and FQNEAQ. The CDR3 loop spans 12 amino acids. CDR3 in DNA: TGTGCCAGCAGCCCCCAGGGGGCTTGGCAGTACTTC. This sequence encodes CASSPQGAWQYF.

The chain combines TRBV28 with TRBJ1-5, with no clear D. Germline lookup yields CDR1 MDHEN and CDR2 SYDVKM. This CDR3 has 16 amino acids. The V end lost 2 bases, the J end lost 0 bases, and 11 bases lay between the germline ends. CDR3 loop: CASSLEAAYSNQPQHF. The CDR3 DNA sequence: TGTGCCAGCAGTTTAGAGGCGGCATATAGCAATCAGCCCCAGCATTTT. Filled out from reference TRBV28 and TRBJ1-5, the complete variable domain reads DVKVTQSSRYLVKRTGEKVFLECVQDMDHENMFWYRQDPGLGLRLIYFSYDVKMKEKGDIPEGYSVSREKKERFSLILESASTNQTSMYLCASSLEAAYSNQPQHFGDGTRLSIL.

The count of this clone is one. The J gene is TRBJ1-1, the V gene TRBV9; D is ambiguous. The CDR3 runs 13 residues. CDR1 and CDR2 (germline): SGDLS, YYNGEE. The germline V and J ends were trimmed by 3 bases and 0 bases, with 6 bases remaining between them. CDR3: CASSAGVNTEAFF. CDR3 DNA: TGTGCCAGCAGCGCCGGGGTGAACACTGAAGCTTTCTTT. The full variable domain, in which reference TRBV9 and TRBJ1-1 provide the parts outside the CDR3, is DSGVTQTPKHLITATGQRVTLRCSPRSGDLSVYWYQQSLDQGLQFLIQYYNGEERAKGNILERFSAQQFPDLHSELNLSSLELGDSALYFCASSAGVNTEAFFGQGTRLTVV.

DNA for the CDR3: TGTGCCAGCAGCTTAGTCCCTAGTGGGGCCAACGTCCTGACTTTC. It codes for CASSLVPSGANVLTF. The chain has TRBV7-6 and TRBJ2-6; D gene uncertain. Deletions cut 1 base from V and 3 bases from J, with 7 bases between. From germline, CDR1 is SGHVS and CDR2 FNYEAQ. This CDR3 comprises 15 residues.

The chain employs TRBV30 and TRBJ1-2, with D maybe TRBD1 (6 bases). Germline CDR1 reads GTSNPN; CDR2 reads SVGIG (reference sequence). V was clipped by 4 bases and J by 1 base, with 16 bases between them. The CDR3 has 15 amino acids. The CDR3 region has the DNA TGTGCCTGGACCCTAGGGGGGAGCCTTAACTATGGCTACACCTTC. Residues: CAWTLGGSLNYGYTF.

The CDR3, as DNA: TGTGCCAGCAGCCTCGGGGACCAAGGATACGAGCAGTACTTC. It specifies CASSLGDQGYEQYF. This chain links TRBV7-8 with TRBJ2-7; either TRBD1 or TRBD2 may supply D (5 bases each). This CDR3 has 14 amino acids. V shed 5 bases and J shed 4 bases, with 15 bases lying between them. In germline, CDR1 is SGHVS, CDR2 FQNEAQ.

V usage is TRBV15 and J usage is TRBJ2-3; D gene ambiguous. The CDR3 is 18 residues long. V was trimmed by 2 bases and J by 0 bases, leaving 18 bases between them. CDR1 and CDR2 (germline): LNHNV, YYDKDF (reference sequence). Here the CDR3 DNA reads TGTGCCACCAGCAGATCATCCCGGTGGGGTCTGAGCACAGATACGCAGTATTTT. It specifies CATSRSSRWGLSTDTQYF.

The rearrangement uses TRBV6-1 and TRBJ2-7, with 8 bases aligning to TRBD1. There are 14 residues in the CDR3. The V segment lost 4 bases and the J segment 4 bases; nucleotides outside the gene matches: 6. Germline V CDR1 and CDR2: MNHNS, SASEGT. The DNA of the CDR3 is TGTGCCAGCAGTGTTCGGACAGGGATGTACGAGCAGTACTTC. It yields the protein CASSVRTGMYEQYF.

This clone was picked up a small number of times. CDR3 amino acids: CASSPVAGTGNGYTF. The DNA of the CDR3 is TGTGCCAGCTCCCCGGTAGCCGGGACAGGGAATGGCTACACCTTC. The V gene is TRBV18, the J gene TRBJ1-2; TRBD1 matches at 9 bases. The CDR3 is 15 residues long. V shed 6 bases and J 6 bases; nucleotides not matched to a gene: 11. CDR1 is KGHSH and CDR2 is LQKENI in the germline V gene.

The CDR3 protein is CASKIQQNTEAFF. CDR3 DNA sequence: TGTGCCTCCAAAATCCAGCAAAACACTGAAGCTTTCTTT. V usage is TRBV10-3 and J usage is TRBJ1-1; no clear D gene. The V end lost 11 bases, the J end lost 2 bases, and 15 bases lay between the germline ends. Germline CDR1 and CDR2: ENHRY and SYGVKD. The CDR3 is 13 residues long.

The chain couples TRBV28 to TRBJ2-5; tentative D call: TRBD2 (7 bases). This CDR3 spans 13 amino acids. Germline CDR1 and CDR2: MDHEN and SYDVKM. V shed 10 bases and J shed 2 bases, with 14 bases lying between them. The CDR3 spells CATSGEGQETQYF. As DNA, the CDR3 is TGTGCCACCTCAGGGGAGGGGCAAGAGACCCAGTACTTC.

This chain uses TRBV30 with TRBJ2-7; 7 bases agree with TRBD2. The CDR3 extends over 13 amino acids. CDR1 and CDR2 (germline): GTSNPN, SVGIG (reference sequence). J was trimmed by 4 bases and V by 1 base; bases with no gene match: 4. CDR3 region: CAWSGLAAYEQYF. The CDR3 nucleotides are TGTGCCTGGAGTGGACTAGCAGCATACGAGCAGTACTTC.

The V and J genes are TRBV4-3 and TRBJ2-3; 8 bases line up with TRBD1. Losses at the gene ends were 2 bases for V and 3 bases for J; bases not matched to a gene: 1. CDR1 is LGHNA and CDR2 is YSLEER in the germline V gene. The length of the CDR3 is 14 residues. The CDR3: CASSQRQGTDTQYF. DNA of the CDR3: TGCGCCAGCAGCCAACGACAGGGGACAGATACGCAGTATTTT.

The chain has TRBV7-2 and TRBJ2-3, with D uncertain. The CDR3 has 11 amino acids. V lost 3 bases, J lost 7 bases, and 5 bases lay in between. CDR1 and CDR2 from the germline V gene are SGHTA and FQGNSA. In DNA form, the CDR3 reads TGTGCCAGCAGCTTCATAAATACGCAGTATTTT. Residues: CASSFINTQYF. Filled out from reference TRBV7-2 and TRBJ2-3, the complete variable domain reads GAGVSQSPSNKVTEKGKDVELRCDPISGHTALYWYRQSLGQGLEFLIYFQGNSAPDKSGLPSDRFSAERTGGSVSTLTIQRTQQEDSAVYLCASSFINTQYFGPGTRLTVL.

The chain uses TRBV14 and TRBJ2-5, with D unclear. The CDR3 is 12 amino acids. V gave up 2 bases and J gave up 4 bases, with 5 bases separating them. Germline CDR1 and CDR2: SGHDN and FVKESK. CDR3 DNA: TGTGCCAGCAGCCAAATCAGAGAGACCCAGTACTTC. It codes for CASSQIRETQYF. The whole variable domain, filled in from reference TRBV14 and TRBJ2-5, reads EAGVTQFPSHSVIEKGQTVTLRCDPISGHDNLYWYRRVMGKEIKFLLHFVKESKQDESGMPNNRFLAERTGGTYSTLKVQPAELEDSGVYFCASSQIRETQYFGPGTRLLVL.

The chain couples TRBV7-6 to TRBJ1-1; TRBD1 is a possible D gene (6 bases). This CDR3 spans 13 amino acids. V was shortened by 4 bases and J by 7 bases, with 13 bases between the two germline ends. Germline values: CDR1 SGHVS, CDR2 FNYEAQ. This CDR3 is CASSSQGLNEAFF. The CDR3 DNA reads as TGTGCCAGCAGCTCCCAGGGGTTGAATGAAGCTTTCTTT. Together with reference TRBV7-6 and TRBJ1-1, the CDR3 gives the full variable domain: GAGVSQSPRYKVTKRGQDVALRCDPISGHVSLYWYRQALGQGPEFLTYFNYEAQQDKSGLPNDRFSAERPEGSISTLTIQRTEQRDSAMYRCASSSQGLNEAFFGQGTRLTVV.

The rearrangement links TRBV19 to TRBJ1-3; D might be TRBD1 (5 bases). The CDR3 is 15 residues long. V was trimmed by 7 bases and J by 0 bases, leaving 13 bases between them. Germline CDR1 and CDR2: LNHDA and SQIVND (reference sequence). The CDR3 nucleotides are TGTGCCAGTATCGTCAGGGCTTACTCTGGAAACACCATATATTTT. The encoded protein is CASIVRAYSGNTIYF.

The chain combines TRBV7-8 with TRBJ1-6; 7 nucleotides align to TRBD1. The V gene's germline CDR1 is SGHVS and CDR2 FQNEAQ. This CDR3 is 18 amino acids long. V gave up 0 bases and J gave up 6 bases; unmatched junction bases: 11. The CDR3 nucleotides are TGTGCCAGCAGCTTAGCGGGGGGGACAGACCGGGGTAATTCACCCCTCCACTTT. Translated: CASSLAGGTDRGNSPLHF. Full variable domain (remainder filled in from reference TRBV7-8 and TRBJ1-6): GAGVSQSPRYKVAKRGQDVALRCDPISGHVSLFWYQQALGQGPEFLTYFQNEAQLDKSGLPSDRFFAERPEGSVSTLKIQRTQQEDSAVYLCASSLAGGTDRGNSPLHFGNGTRLTVT.

J is TRBJ1-1 and V is TRBV15, with D maybe TRBD1 (6 bases). Trimming pared 6 bases from V and 1 base from J, leaving 9 bases between. CDR3 length: 13 amino acids. Germline-derived CDR1 and CDR2 are LNHNV and YYDKDF (reference sequence). This chain's CDR3 is CATRRTENTEAFF. The DNA of the CDR3 is TGTGCCACCAGAAGGACAGAGAACACTGAAGCTTTCTTT.

This chain joins TRBV6-4 and TRBJ1-1; D is possibly TRBD1 (5 bases). The CDR3 totals 14 residues. V was clipped by 8 bases and J by 1 base, with 14 bases between them. Germline-derived CDR1 and CDR2 are MRHNA and SNTAGT. CDR3 bases: TGTGCCAGCCGGGAGACAGATGCGAACACTGAAGCTTTCTTT. As protein: CASRETDANTEAFF.

This clone has just one count. The chain joins TRBV5-1 to TRBJ1-2, with a possible D match to TRBD1 (5 bases). The V end was cut by 3 bases, the J end by 3 bases, with 21 bases between. The CDR3 extends over 17 amino acids. The germline V gene has CDR1 SGHRS and CDR2 YFSETQ. CDR3 residues: CASSSNPFRDRYYGYTF. The CDR3 DNA reads TGCGCCAGCAGCTCGAACCCCTTTAGGGACCGGTACTATGGCTACACCTTC. The variable domain in full, completed from reference TRBV5-1 and TRBJ1-2, reads KAGVTQTPRYLIKTRGQQVTLSCSPISGHRSVSWYQQTPGQGLQFLFEYFSETQRNKGNFPGRFSGRQFSNSRSEMNVSTLELGDSALYLCASSSNPFRDRYYGYTFGSGTRLTVV.

V gene TRBV2 combines with J gene TRBJ2-2, with TRBD2 as a possible D gene (6 bases). Germline V gene data show CDR1 as SNHLY and CDR2 as FYNNEI. The CDR3 has 14 residues. V lost 8 bases, J lost 1 base, and 11 bases lay in between. CDR3 in amino acids: CASDRGLNTGELFF. The CDR3 region has the DNA TGTGCCAGCGACCGGGGGTTGAACACCGGGGAGCTGTTTTTT.

This clone has just one count. V usage is TRBV27 and J usage is TRBJ2-7; 10 nucleotides align to TRBD1. The CDR3 covers 16 residues. Trimming took 6 bases from V and 5 from J; bases not matched to a gene: 13. From germline, CDR1 is MNHEY and CDR2 SMNVEV (reference sequence). The CDR3 reads CASRPTAGTGVDEQYF. As DNA, the CDR3 is TGTGCCAGCAGACCCACTGCCGGGACAGGGGTCGACGAGCAGTACTTC.

This chain uses TRBV19 with TRBJ2-5; possibly TRBD2 for D (6 bases). The V and J ends lost 3 bases and 2 bases respectively, with 7 bases between them. From germline, CDR1 is LNHDA and CDR2 SQIVND (reference sequence). The CDR3 covers 13 residues. The CDR3 DNA sequence: TGTGCCAGTAGTATTGGGGGGCAAGAGACCCAGTACTTC. Encoded protein: CASSIGGQETQYF.

V gene TRBV7-9 combines with J gene TRBJ1-2, with a weak D call TRBD1 (5 bases). V shed 5 bases and J shed 4 bases, with 20 bases lying between them. Germline CDR1 reads SEHNR; CDR2 reads FQNEAQ (reference sequence). The CDR3 runs 16 residues. The CDR3 is CASSEKETLGLYGYTF. As DNA, the CDR3 is TGTGCCAGCAGCGAAAAGGAGACCTTGGGGCTCTATGGCTACACCTTC.

The chain couples TRBV10-3 to TRBJ1-5; D possibly corresponds to TRBD1 (6 bases). V was trimmed by 3 bases and J by 2 bases, leaving 11 bases between them. Germline V gives CDR1 ENHRY, CDR2 SYGVKD. This CDR3 has 15 amino acids. CDR3 region: CAISEGGSGNQPQHF. Written as DNA, the CDR3 is TGTGCCATCAGTGAAGGGGGGTCCGGCAATCAGCCCCAGCATTTT.

This chain connects TRBV5-4 to TRBJ1-2, with D unclear. The V gene's germline CDR1 is SGHNT and CDR2 YYREEE (reference sequence). The CDR3 spans 14 residues. Trimming shortened V by 6 bases and J by 3 bases, and 15 bases separated the two germline ends. The CDR3 region is CASMFPGVDYGYTF. The CDR3 DNA follows: TGTGCCAGCATGTTCCCAGGAGTCGACTATGGCTACACCTTC.

The V and J genes are TRBV7-9 and TRBJ2-1, with 8 bases fitting TRBD1. J lost 10 bases, V lost 5 bases, and 7 bases had no gene match. The V gene's germline CDR1 is SEHNR and CDR2 FQNEAQ (reference sequence). The length of the CDR3 is 13 residues. The CDR3 here is CASSPLWDREQFF. The DNA for the CDR3 is TGTGCCAGCAGCCCCTTGTGGGACAGGGAGCAGTTCTTC. Looking up the rest from reference TRBV7-9 and TRBJ2-1 gives the full variable domain: DTGVSQNPRHKITKRGQNVTFRCDPISEHNRLYWYRQTLGQGPEFLTYFQNEAQLEKSRLLSDRFSAERPKGSFSTLEIQRTEQGDSAMYLCASSPLWDREQFFGPGTRLTVL.

The table lists this clone with a few counts. The V gene is TRBV19, the J gene TRBJ2-1; the D is unclear. CDR3 size: 12 residues. Trimming removed 8 bases from V and 6 bases from J, with 11 bases in between. Germline loops: CDR1 LNHDA, CDR2 SQIVND (reference sequence). The CDR3 here is CASGAIGNEQFF. The CDR3 DNA is TGTGCCAGTGGCGCGATCGGCAATGAGCAGTTCTTC.

The rearrangement joins TRBV7-2 to TRBJ1-5; tentatively, D is TRBD1 (5 bases). Germline V gene lookup returns CDR1 SGHTA and CDR2 FQGNSA. The CDR3 length is 14 residues. Deletions cut 3 bases from V and 2 bases from J, with 8 bases between. CDR3 protein: CASSFRGGNQPQHF. CDR3 nucleotide sequence: TGTGCCAGCAGCTTCCGGGGGGGCAATCAGCCCCAGCATTTT.